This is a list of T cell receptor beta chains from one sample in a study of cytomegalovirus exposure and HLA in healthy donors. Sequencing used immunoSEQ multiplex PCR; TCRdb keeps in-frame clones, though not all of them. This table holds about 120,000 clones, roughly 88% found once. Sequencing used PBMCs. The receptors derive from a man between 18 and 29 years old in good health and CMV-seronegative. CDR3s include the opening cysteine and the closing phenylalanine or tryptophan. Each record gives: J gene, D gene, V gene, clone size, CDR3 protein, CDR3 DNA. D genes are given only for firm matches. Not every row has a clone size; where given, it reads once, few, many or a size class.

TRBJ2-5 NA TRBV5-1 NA CASSLRGNQETQYF TGCGCCAGCAGCTTGAGGGGCAACCAAGAGACCCAGTACTTC
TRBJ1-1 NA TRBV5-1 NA CASSSSGGGAGNTEAFF TGCGCCAGCAGCTCCTCGGGCGGGGGGGCCGGGAACACTGAAGCTTTCTTT
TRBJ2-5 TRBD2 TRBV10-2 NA CASSDPGRETQYF TGCGCCAGCAGTGATCCCGGGAGGGAGACCCAGTACTTC
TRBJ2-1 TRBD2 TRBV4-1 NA CASSQETSAVGEQFF TGCGCCAGCAGCCAAGAGACTAGCGCCGTCGGGGAGCAGTTCTTC
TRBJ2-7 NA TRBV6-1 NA CASSEAAGRGSYEQYF TGTGCCAGCAGTGAAGCAGCGGGCAGGGGGTCCTACGAGCAGTACTTC
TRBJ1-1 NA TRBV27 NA CASSLISGQGNTEAFF TGTGCCAGCAGTTTAATATCGGGCCAGGGGAACACTGAAGCTTTCTTT
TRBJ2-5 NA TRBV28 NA CASSLLRETQYF TGTGCCAGCAGTTTGTTGAGGGAGACCCAGTACTTC
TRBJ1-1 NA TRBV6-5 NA CASSYSDMMGTEAFF TGTGCCAGCAGTTACTCGGACATGATGGGCACTGAAGCTTTCTTT
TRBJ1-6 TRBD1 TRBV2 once CASAHGTGKSSPLHF TGTGCCAGCGCCCACGGGACAGGGAAAAGTTCACCCCTCCACTTT
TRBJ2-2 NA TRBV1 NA CTSSQDSGDTGELFF TGCACCAGCAGCCAAGATTCAGGCGACACCGGGGAGCTGTTTTTT
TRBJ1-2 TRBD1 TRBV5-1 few CASSRGQGSFGYTF TGCGCCAGCAGTCGCGGACAGGGTAGTTTTGGCTACACCTTC
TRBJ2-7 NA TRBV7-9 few CASSWARGEQYF TGTGCCAGCAGCTGGGCTAGGGGCGAGCAGTACTTC
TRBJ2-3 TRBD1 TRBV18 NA CASSLRQGASDTQYF TGTGCCAGCTCACTCCGACAGGGGGCATCAGATACGCAGTATTTT
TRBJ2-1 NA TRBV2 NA CASSGGGLYNEQFF TGTGCCAGCAGTGGGGGGGGGCTGTACAATGAGCAGTTCTTC
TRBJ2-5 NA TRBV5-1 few CASSLEGLETQYF TGCGCCAGCAGCTTAGAGGGTTTGGAGACCCAGTACTTC
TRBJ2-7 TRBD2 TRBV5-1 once CASSLVASGTEQYF TGCGCCAGCAGCTTGGTTGCTAGCGGGACCGAGCAGTACTTC